These 14 T cell receptor beta chains share one sample of origin, sequenced in a study of CD8 T cells in ankylosing spondylitis. TCRdb re-called the 5' RACE reads with MiXCR, one entry per CDR3 protein. The sample consists of approximately 100,000 distinct CDR3 sequences, 20% to 30% of them appearing once. Sample: synovial fluid, either unsorted or a sorted T cell fraction (not recorded which). These receptors were collected from a male donor with ankylosing spondylitis.

The DNA for the CDR3 is TGCAGCGTTGTCGGACTTCAAGAGACCCAGTACTTC. Protein product: CSVVGLQETQYF. This chain uses TRBV29-1 with TRBJ2-5, with D tentatively TRBD2 (5 bases). Deletions cut 4 bases from V and 2 bases from J, with 8 bases between. Germline CDR1 SQVTM, CDR2 ANQGSEA. This CDR3 comprises 12 residues.

The chain is built from TRBV27 and TRBJ1-1, with D maybe TRBD1 (6 bases). V gave up 5 bases and J gave up 7 bases, with 17 bases separating them. Germline lookup yields CDR1 MNHEY and CDR2 SMNVEV (reference sequence). This CDR3 spans 14 amino acids. CDR3 sequence reads: CASSAQGGIGEAFF. DNA of the CDR3: TGTGCCAGCAGTGCACAAGGGGGTATTGGTGAAGCTTTCTTT.

There are a few counts of this clonotype. The rearrangement uses TRBV5-1 and TRBJ2-3, with TRBD2 identical over 11 bases. CDR3 length equals 17 residues. Germline CDR1 reads SGHRS; CDR2 reads YFSETQ. The ends lost 0 bases at V and 4 bases at J; junction bases unmatched: 7. Here the CDR3 DNA reads TGCGCCAGCAGCTTGGGCCTAGCGGGAGGTAATGCAGATACGCAGTATTTT. The encoded protein is CASSLGLAGGNADTQYF.

This clonotype was seen ten or more times. V gene TRBV5-6 combines with J gene TRBJ2-1; D may be TRBD2 (6 bases). The CDR3 is 18 residues long. CDR1 and CDR2 (germline): SGHDT, YYEEEE. The ends were cut back, 1 base at V and 8 bases at J, with 25 bases in the middle. For the CDR3, the DNA is TGTGCCAGCAGCTTGAACAGGCGTTCGGTAGGCGGGATCGATGAGCAGTTCTTC. Its protein is CASSLNRRSVGGIDEQFF.

The chain uses TRBV7-2 and TRBJ1-2; possibly TRBD1 for D (6 bases). CDR1 and CDR2 from the germline V gene are SGHTA and FQGNSA. This CDR3 spans 13 amino acids. The V end was cut by 7 bases, the J end by 8 bases, with 17 bases between. CDR3 loop: CASTWMGAPGYTF. The CDR3 region has the DNA TGTGCCAGCACGTGGATGGGGGCGCCGGGCTACACCTTC.

In its sample, this clonotype was seen many times. The rearrangement joins TRBV12-3 or TRBV12-4 to TRBJ2-1; 8 bases are shared with TRBD1. J was trimmed by 10 bases and V by 1 base; bases with no gene match: 6. This CDR3 spans 14 amino acids. CDR3 sequence reads: CASSLGTGIGEQFF. DNA for the CDR3: TGTGCCAGCAGTTTAGGGACAGGGATCGGGGAGCAGTTCTTC.

This clonotype was seen a handful of times. The chain uses TRBV20-1 and TRBJ1-6, with a possible D match to TRBD1 (5 bases). Per the germline V gene, CDR1 is DFQATT and CDR2 is SNEGSKA (reference sequence). V lost 0 bases, J lost 5 bases, and 14 bases lay in between. The length of the CDR3 is 16 residues. CDR3: CSARDWRGGNNSPLHF. Written as DNA, the CDR3 is TGCAGTGCTAGAGATTGGCGGGGCGGGAATAATTCACCCCTCCACTTT.

CDR3 coding DNA: TGCGCCAGCAGTGAGACCCGGGACAGGGGCACCGGGGAGCTGTTTTTT. Its protein is CASSETRDRGTGELFF. V and J are TRBV10-2 and TRBJ2-2, with TRBD1 matching 10 bases. The V gene's germline CDR1 is WSHSY and CDR2 SAAADI. The CDR3 sequence is 16 residues long. After removal of 2 bases from V and 4 bases from J, the junction contained 4 bases not matched to a gene.

The V call is TRBV6-1, the J call TRBJ2-3; D possibly corresponds to TRBD2 (6 bases). Germline loops: CDR1 MNHNS, CDR2 SASEGT. The CDR3 runs 15 residues. V was cut by 0 bases and J by 6 bases, with 13 bases left in between. The CDR3: CASSEAGGFYDTQYF. The CDR3 region has the DNA TGTGCCAGCAGTGAAGCGGGAGGTTTTTATGATACGCAGTATTTT.

The chain combines TRBV9 with TRBJ2-1; D might be TRBD2 (6 bases). Germline V lookup: CDR1 SGDLS, CDR2 YYNGEE. The V end lost 3 bases, the J end lost 4 bases, and 8 bases lay between the germline ends. CDR3 size: 13 residues. CDR3 sequence: CASSAGSYNEQFF. CDR3 in DNA: TGTGCCAGCAGCGCCGGGAGTTACAATGAGCAGTTCTTC.

V is TRBV7-2 and J is TRBJ2-1; TRBD2 matches at 10 bases. J was trimmed by 0 bases and V by 8 bases; bases with no gene match: 4. The CDR3 is 15 amino acids. Germline lookup yields CDR1 SGHTA and CDR2 FQGNSA. The CDR3: CASASGRTSYNEQFF. The CDR3 DNA sequence: TGTGCCAGCGCTAGCGGGAGAACCTCCTACAATGAGCAGTTCTTC. The variable domain in full, completed from reference TRBV7-2 and TRBJ2-1, reads GAGVSQSPSNKVTEKGKDVELRCDPISGHTALYWYRQSLGQGLEFLIYFQGNSAPDKSGLPSDRFSAERTGGSVSTLTIQRTQQEDSAVYLCASASGRTSYNEQFFGPGTRLTVL.

The chain combines TRBV18 with TRBJ1-1; maybe TRBD1 (6 bases). Deletions cut 4 bases from V and 8 bases from J, with 8 bases between. Germline CDR1 and CDR2: KGHSH and LQKENI. The length of the CDR3 is 11 residues. CDR3 in amino acids: CASSRQDEAFF. For the CDR3, the DNA is TGTGCCAGCTCACGACAGGACGAAGCTTTCTTT.

This clonotype has a handful of counts. This chain uses TRBV12-3 or TRBV12-4 with TRBJ1-1; 8 nucleotides align to TRBD1. Losses at the gene ends were 5 bases for V and 1 base for J; bases not matched to a gene: 9. This CDR3 contains 16 residues. The DNA of the CDR3 is TGTGCCAGCAGTCGGACCCCCGGGACAGGGAACACTGAAGCTTTCTTT. The encoded protein is CASSRTPGTGNTEAFF.

This clonotype was detected only a few times. J is TRBJ2-3 and V is TRBV11-1; 7 bases match TRBD2. This CDR3 comprises 18 residues. J was trimmed by 1 base and V by 2 bases; bases with no gene match: 12. CDR1 is SGHAT, CDR2 FQDESV, per germline (reference sequence). The CDR3 region has the DNA TGTGCCAGCAGCTTAACTAGCGACAACTTTGTGGGCACAGATACGCAGTATTTT. This translates into CASSLTSDNFVGTDTQYF.